This passage covers 19 T cell receptor beta chains from one sample sequenced in a study of blood T cell repertoires in COVID-19. Generated by immunoSEQ multiplex PCR, the TCRdb table keeps only in-frame clones and is missing some. The table records 150,000 to 200,000 clones, approximately 80% of them present only once. Sequencing was carried out using PBMCs or T cells enriched from blood (not recorded which). The receptor set was obtained from a woman in her forties or fifties who had recovered from COVID-19.

The chain has TRBV6-5 and TRBJ1-2, with D possibly matching TRBD1 (5 bases). CDR1 MNHEY and CDR2 SVGAGI come from the germline V gene. The CDR3 is 16 residues long. V was trimmed by 4 bases and J by 5 bases, leaving 20 bases between them. The CDR3 DNA is TGTGCCAGCAGTTCCAGGGTGTGGGGAAACCTATATGGCTACACCTTC. Translated: CASSSRVWGNLYGYTF.

This chain uses TRBV5-1 with TRBJ2-1; D is possibly TRBD2 (6 bases). The length of the CDR3 is 15 residues. Germline V gene lookup returns CDR1 SGHRS and CDR2 YFSETQ. Trimming removed 2 bases at V and 3 bases at J, with 12 bases between. The CDR3 here is CASSFPGSSYNEQFF. CDR3 bases: TGCGCCAGCAGCTTCCCCGGGAGCAGCTACAATGAGCAGTTCTTC.

V and J are TRBV7-2 and TRBJ1-1; tentative D call: TRBD1 (6 bases). CDR3 size: 14 residues. Trimming left V 3 bases short and J 7 bases short, with 15 bases between. The germline V gene has CDR1 SGHTA and CDR2 FQGNSA. The CDR3 region is CASSFTGTSSEAFF. The CDR3 nucleotides are TGTGCCAGCAGCTTCACCGGGACATCGAGTGAAGCTTTCTTT.

This clone appeared a single time. The chain carries TRBV28 and TRBJ1-5; D is unresolved. CDR3 length equals 14 residues. V was clipped by 4 bases and J by 5 bases, with 12 bases between them. From germline, CDR1 is MDHEN and CDR2 SYDVKM. The CDR3 loop is CASSSWAGDQPQHF. DNA of the CDR3: TGTGCCAGCAGTTCGTGGGCCGGGGATCAGCCCCAGCATTTT.

The V call is TRBV5-1, the J call TRBJ1-1; 7 nucleotides align to TRBD1. The CDR3 runs 14 residues. Trimming removed 1 base from V and 4 bases from J; junction bases left unmatched: 4. Germline values: CDR1 SGHRS, CDR2 YFSETQ. The CDR3 loop reads CASSLTGDGTEAFF. For the CDR3, the DNA is TGCGCCAGCAGCTTGACAGGGGATGGCACTGAAGCTTTCTTT.

The table lists this clone with a few counts. The rearrangement uses TRBV9 and TRBJ1-4; D gene uncertain. The germline CDR1 and CDR2 sequences are SGDLS and YYNGEE. With 4 bases removed from V and 4 bases from J, the gap between germline ends came to 14 bases. This CDR3 contains 15 residues. The CDR3 sequence is CASSPLEGFNEKLFF. The CDR3 nucleotides are TGTGCCAGCAGCCCCTTAGAGGGATTTAATGAAAAACTGTTTTTT.

The genes are TRBV5-5 and TRBJ2-3; 8 positions agree with TRBD1. The CDR3 is 16 amino acids. The germline CDR1 and CDR2 sequences are SGHKS and YYEKEE (reference sequence). V lost 3 bases to trimming and J lost 2 bases; unmatched junction nucleotides: 8. CDR3 DNA sequence: TGTGCCAGCAGCTCGGACAGGGAGGTCCTCACAGATACGCAGTATTTT. Protein product: CASSSDREVLTDTQYF. The full variable domain, with the rest looked up from reference TRBV5-5 and TRBJ2-3, is DAGVTQSPTHLIKTRGQQVTLRCSPISGHKSVSWYQQVLGQGPQFIFQYYEKEERGRGNFPDRFSARQFPNYSSELNVNALLLGDSALYLCASSSDREVLTDTQYFGPGTRLTVL.

CDR3 amino acids: CASSPGLAGASDTQYF. The DNA of the CDR3 is TGTGCCAGCTCACCCGGACTAGCGGGAGCGTCAGATACGCAGTATTTT. The rearrangement links TRBV18 to TRBJ2-3; 13 nucleotides agree with TRBD2. The CDR3 has 16 amino acids. The V gene's germline CDR1 is KGHSH and CDR2 LQKENI. V shed 3 bases, J shed 4 bases, and the junction held 4 bases outside the gene matches.

This clone came up many times. The V and J genes are TRBV9 and TRBJ2-2; the D gene is possibly TRBD1 (6 bases). The length of the CDR3 is 16 residues. V was trimmed by 0 bases and J by 2 bases, leaving 11 bases between them. Germline V gives CDR1 SGDLS, CDR2 YYNGEE. CDR3 region: CASSVAIQGNTGELFF. CDR3 nucleotides: TGTGCCAGCAGCGTAGCTATACAGGGTAACACCGGGGAGCTGTTTTTT.

The V call is TRBV9, the J call TRBJ2-7; no clear D. CDR1 and CDR2 from the germline V gene are SGDLS and YYNGEE. V lost 4 bases to trimming and J lost 4 bases, with 21 bases between them. The CDR3 is 16 amino acids. The chain's CDR3 is CASSIERRGLCYEQYF. DNA for the CDR3: TGTGCCAGCAGCATAGAGAGGAGAGGTTTGTGTTACGAGCAGTACTTC.

The V and J genes are TRBV6-5 and TRBJ2-3; the match to TRBD2 covers 12 bases. Unmatched junction bases numbered 4, after V lost 4 bases and J lost 2 bases. CDR1 MNHEY and CDR2 SVGAGI come from the germline V gene. This CDR3 spans 16 amino acids. The CDR3 nucleotides read TGTGCCAGCAGTTTGACTAGCGGGAGTTACACAGATACGCAGTATTTT. It yields the protein CASSLTSGSYTDTQYF.

The rearrangement links TRBV5-4 to TRBJ2-3; D ambiguous. The length of the CDR3 is 12 residues. V gave up 1 base and J gave up 4 bases, with 4 bases separating them. Germline V gives CDR1 SGHNT, CDR2 YYREEE (reference sequence). As DNA, the CDR3 is TGTGCCAGCAGCTTGCAGTCAGATACGCAGTATTTT. Residues: CASSLQSDTQYF. Variable domain in full (rest from reference TRBV5-4 and TRBJ2-3): ETGVTQSPTHLIKTRGQQVTLRCSSQSGHNTVSWYQQALGQGPQFIFQYYREEENGRGNFPPRFSGLQFPNYSSELNVNALELDDSALYLCASSLQSDTQYFGPGTRLTVL.

This chain uses TRBV5-6 with TRBJ1-2; possible D gene TRBD1, 5 bases. V lost 1 base and J lost 4, with 11 bases in between. The CDR3 is 14 residues long. Looked up from germline, CDR1 is SGHDT and CDR2 is YYEEEE. The CDR3 is CASSLPQTVYGYTF. For the CDR3, the DNA is TGTGCCAGCAGCTTGCCCCAGACAGTCTATGGCTACACCTTC.

The table lists this clone with a few counts. The chain carries TRBV10-3 and TRBJ1-4; TRBD1 matches at 7 bases. Germline CDR1 ENHRY, CDR2 SYGVKD. The CDR3 consists of 14 residues. V lost 4 bases, J lost 4 bases, and 3 bases stayed unmatched. CDR3 region: CAISGQGLNEKLFF. DNA for the CDR3: TGTGCCATCAGTGGACAGGGACTTAATGAAAAACTGTTTTTT.

The rearrangement links TRBV7-2 to TRBJ1-4, with 7 bases matching TRBD1. Germline V lookup: CDR1 SGHTA, CDR2 FQGNSA. V trimming: 1 base; J trimming: 10 bases; junction bases outside the gene matches: 9. The CDR3 is 15 amino acids. The CDR3 loop is CASSLEGVGGVKLFF. CDR3 DNA sequence: TGTGCCAGCAGCTTAGAAGGAGTAGGGGGCGTAAAACTGTTTTTT.

J is TRBJ2-3 and V is TRBV28; 9 nucleotides agree with TRBD2. V gave up 10 bases and J gave up 2 bases; unmatched junction bases: 10. CDR3 size: 15 residues. Germline CDR1 and CDR2: MDHEN and SYDVKM. CDR3 residues: CATHVAGASTDTQYF. CDR3 in DNA: TGTGCCACCCACGTAGCGGGAGCCTCCACAGATACGCAGTATTTT.

This clone is a singleton in its sample. V usage is TRBV2 and J usage is TRBJ2-1; D is possibly TRBD2 (5 bases). V shed 7 bases and J shed 0 bases, with 13 bases lying between them. The germline V gene has CDR1 SNHLY and CDR2 FYNNEI. There are 15 residues in the CDR3. The CDR3 here is CASKLGYTSYNEQFF. In DNA form, the CDR3 reads TGTGCCAGCAAACTAGGATACACCTCCTACAATGAGCAGTTCTTC.

This clone has more than one count but fewer than ten. This chain uses TRBV11-3 with TRBJ2-1, with TRBD1 as a possible D gene (6 bases). CDR1 is SGHNT and CDR2 is YENEEA in the germline V gene. With 7 bases removed from V and 9 bases from J, the gap between germline ends came to 19 bases. The CDR3 spans 14 residues. DNA for the CDR3: TGTGCCAGCAAACAGGGCCGCGGACGGGGTGAGCAGTTCTTC. Amino acids: CASKQGRGRGEQFF.

This clone was counted once. V is TRBV28 and J is TRBJ1-1; D is unresolved. The CDR3 loop spans 10 amino acids. The germline CDR1 and CDR2 sequences are MDHEN and SYDVKM. V was clipped by 6 bases and J by 11 bases, with 10 bases between them. The DNA for the CDR3 is TGTGCCAGCAGACAAAACAAGGCTTTCTTT. It codes for CASRQNKAFF.